This TCR beta chain was sequenced for a study of TIL therapy for anti-PD-1-resistant metastatic lung cancer. Study context: Tumors had a median PD-L1 proportion score of 6%.

Whole-study results and caveats: TIL clonotype persistence in blood showed no apparent association with response. The cohort had more treatment-naive, never-smoker and oncogene-addicted patients than typical.

Trimming left V 7 bases short and J 6 bases short, with 18 bases between. Per germline, CDR1 MNHEY and CDR2 SVGAGI. This CDR3 has 15 residues. This was the immunoSEQ v3 assay. Measured with immunoSEQ multiplex PCR; TCRdb has only the in-frame clones, and not every one. The sample holds about 59,000 clones, more than 60% seen once. As concerns this clone: The antigen is unknown.

Time point here: pre-treatment sample, taken before nivolumab and TIL therapy. Enrollment ran from late 2017 to January 2020. The clonotype was recovered from a person between 25 and 79 years old with non-small cell lung cancer. The sequencing here drew on blood, taken at baseline. The chain couples TRBV6-5 to TRBJ2-2; no clear D gene. The CDR3 here is CASKKGLLPPGELFF. CDR3 DNA sequence: TGTGCCAGCAAAAAAGGCCTCCTCCCCCCCGGGGAGCTGTTTTTT.